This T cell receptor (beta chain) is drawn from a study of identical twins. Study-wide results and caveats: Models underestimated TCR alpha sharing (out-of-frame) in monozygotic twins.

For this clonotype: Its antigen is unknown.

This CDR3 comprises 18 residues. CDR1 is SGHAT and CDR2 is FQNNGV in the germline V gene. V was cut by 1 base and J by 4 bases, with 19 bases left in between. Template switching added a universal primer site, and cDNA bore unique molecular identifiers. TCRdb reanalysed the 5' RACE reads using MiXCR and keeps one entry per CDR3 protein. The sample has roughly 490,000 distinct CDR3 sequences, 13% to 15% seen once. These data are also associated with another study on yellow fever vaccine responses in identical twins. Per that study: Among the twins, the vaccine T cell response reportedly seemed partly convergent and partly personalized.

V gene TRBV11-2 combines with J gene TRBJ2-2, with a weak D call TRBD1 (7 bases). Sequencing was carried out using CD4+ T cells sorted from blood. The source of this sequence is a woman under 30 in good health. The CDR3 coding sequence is TGTGCCAGCAGCTTAGGACCACAGGGGAGGCGTGCCACCGGGGAGCTGTTTTTT. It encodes CASSLGPQGRRATGELFF.